This section outlines one T cell receptor beta chain sequence together with its context. Its target is not known. These data are taken from a study of cytomegalovirus exposure and HLA in healthy donors. Broader study findings: Within the data, a cluster of highly shared sequence variants was likely a sequencing artifact. Immune exposure data for these donors was limited to CMV serostatus.

Vbeta (60) and Jbeta (13) primers were used in the PCR. Per the original methods: Approximately 78 million unique TCR beta chains, around 11 million of them shared, were counted by a later analysis. Repertoires were generated with immunoSEQ multiplex PCR, while TCRdb's copy carries only in-frame clones and drops some. That table is the source of V, J and clone size, and D and trimming were worked out from the DNA. The sample consists of roughly 180,000 clones, 8.5% to 10% of them appearing once. Sequencing used PBMCs. The origin of this receptor is a woman in her 30s in good health and CMV-seropositive.

The CDR3 coding sequence is TGCGCCAGCAGTCAACCCCGGACAGGGATGGGGAACACTGAAGCTTTCTTT. Encoded protein: CASSQPRTGMGNTEAFF. This chain uses TRBV23-1 with TRBJ1-1, with 8 bases matching TRBD1. TRBV23-1 is sorted into the ORF group, with uncertain function. With V trimmed by 2 bases and J by 1 base, 9 bases remained unmatched. This CDR3 has 17 residues.